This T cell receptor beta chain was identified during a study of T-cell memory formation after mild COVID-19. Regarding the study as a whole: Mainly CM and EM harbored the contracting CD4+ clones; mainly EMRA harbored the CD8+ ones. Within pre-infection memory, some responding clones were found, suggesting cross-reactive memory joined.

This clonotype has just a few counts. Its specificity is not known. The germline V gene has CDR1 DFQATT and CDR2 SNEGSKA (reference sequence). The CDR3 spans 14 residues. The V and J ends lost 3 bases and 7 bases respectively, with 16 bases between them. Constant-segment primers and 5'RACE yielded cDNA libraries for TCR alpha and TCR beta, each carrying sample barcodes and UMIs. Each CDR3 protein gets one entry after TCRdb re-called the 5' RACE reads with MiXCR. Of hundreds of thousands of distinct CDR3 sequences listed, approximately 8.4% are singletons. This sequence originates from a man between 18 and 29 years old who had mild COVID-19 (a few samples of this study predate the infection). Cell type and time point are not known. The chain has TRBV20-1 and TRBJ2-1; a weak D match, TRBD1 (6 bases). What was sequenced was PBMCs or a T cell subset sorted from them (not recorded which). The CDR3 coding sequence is TGCAGTGCTAGGAGCACAGGGCTGAGGAATGAGCAGTTCTTC. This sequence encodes CSARSTGLRNEQFF.